The 17 T cell receptor beta chains below were found in one sample sequenced in a study of OX40 agonist ivuxolimab in advanced cancers. Library preparation employed the immunoSEQ multiplex PCR assay. Not all clones reach the TCRdb copy of this immuneACCESS table, which keeps in-frame sequences only. Checked studies attribute under half of the gap to unresolved V genes and leave the rest unexplained. This sample lists 46,000 or so clones; about 88% were detected once. The top ten clones comprise 11% of the sample. The material sequenced was CD4+ or CD8+ T cells sorted from blood, taken in a trial of the OX40 agonist ivuxolimab. Receptors originate from an adult with an advanced solid tumor such as melanoma, head and neck, liver or kidney cancer.

This chain links TRBV9 with TRBJ1-3, with D hard to call. V shed 7 bases and J shed 6 bases, with 11 bases lying between them. Germline values: CDR1 SGDLS, CDR2 YYNGEE. This CDR3 has 12 residues. The CDR3: CASDGKANTIYF. In nucleotides, the CDR3 is TGTGCCAGCGATGGGAAGGCAAACACCATATATTTT.

J is TRBJ2-2 and V is TRBV27; a possible D gene is TRBD2 (6 bases). The CDR3 is made up of 14 amino acids. The V end was cut by 5 bases, the J end by 6 bases, with 13 bases between. Germline CDR1 and CDR2: MNHEY and SMNVEV (reference sequence). The CDR3 loop reads CASSPWGVPGELFF. The CDR3 nucleotides are TGTGCCAGCAGTCCGTGGGGGGTCCCCGGGGAGCTGTTTTTT.

There are a few counts of this clone. The chain carries TRBV27 and TRBJ1-1; weak D call: TRBD1 (5 bases). There are 14 residues in the CDR3. From germline, CDR1 is MNHEY and CDR2 SMNVEV (reference sequence). Deletions cut 7 bases from V and 4 bases from J, with 16 bases between. CDR3 amino acids: CASTPGGGITEAFF. CDR3 sequence (DNA): TGTGCCAGCACGCCCGGGGGAGGGATCACTGAAGCTTTCTTT.

The chain joins TRBV15 to TRBJ1-5; 7 positions agree with TRBD1. V lost 2 bases to trimming and J lost 4 bases; unmatched junction nucleotides: 2. Germline CDR1 is LNHNV and CDR2 is YYDKDF (reference sequence). This CDR3 contains 14 residues. The CDR3 protein is CATSRTGENQPQHF. The CDR3 DNA reads as TGTGCCACCAGCAGAACAGGGGAGAATCAGCCCCAGCATTTT. The full variable domain, in which reference TRBV15 and TRBJ1-5 provide the parts outside the CDR3, is DAMVIQNPRYQVTQFGKPVTLSCSQTLNHNVMYWYQQKSSQAPKLLFHYYDKDFNNEADTPDNFQSRRPNTSFCFLDIRSPGLGDTAMYLCATSRTGENQPQHFGDGTRLSIL.

This rearrangement joins TRBV14 to TRBJ2-7, with D possibly called TRBD1 or TRBD2 (6 bases each). V was pared by 3 bases and J by 5 bases, with 23 bases between. This CDR3 has 17 residues. Germline V gene sequence: CDR1 SGHDN, CDR2 FVKESK. In nucleotides, the CDR3 is TGTGCCAGCAGCCATAATTCGGCGTGGGGGGCGTTTAACGAGCAGTACTTC. It translates to CASSHNSAWGAFNEQYF.

This clone appeared a few times. The CDR3 DNA reads as TGTGCCAGCAGCTTGGGGGTGTCCCAGCCCCAGCATTTT. It yields the protein CASSLGVSQPQHF. The chain joins TRBV5-6 to TRBJ1-5; D gene ambiguous. Trimming took 0 bases from V and 7 from J, leaving 8 bases between them. Per germline, CDR1 SGHDT and CDR2 YYEEEE. CDR3 size: 13 residues.

The chain combines TRBV7-9 with TRBJ1-3; 9 bases match TRBD1. The germline gives CDR1 SEHNR, CDR2 FQNEAQ (reference sequence). V lost 3 bases and J lost 0; bases outside the gene matches: 9. The CDR3 extends over 18 amino acids. Here the CDR3 DNA reads TGTGCCAGCAGCTTGGGACAGGGCCCTACCAGCTCTGGAAACACCATATATTTT. The encoded protein is CASSLGQGPTSSGNTIYF.

J is TRBJ1-1 and V is TRBV1. TRBV1 is listed as a pseudogene. This CDR3 spans 16 amino acids. The CDR3 bases are TGCACCAGCAGCCAACCCATAAGATGGGAAATGACTGAAGCTTTCTTT. This codes for CTSSQPIRWEMTEAFF.

This clone showed up just once. The V gene is TRBV4-1, the J gene TRBJ2-3; 8 nucleotides agree with TRBD2. The germline V gene encodes CDR1 MGHRA and CDR2 YSYEKL. The CDR3 totals 18 residues. After removal of 0 bases from V and 2 bases from J, the junction contained 10 bases not matched to a gene. The CDR3 reads CASSQEPGGGRPTDTQYF. The CDR3 DNA is TGCGCCAGCAGCCAAGAACCGGGGGGCGGGAGGCCCACAGATACGCAGTATTTT.

The V call is TRBV7-2, the J call TRBJ2-1; D is perhaps TRBD2 (5 bases). The CDR3 spans 13 residues. Germline CDR1 SGHTA, CDR2 FQGNSA. Trimming left V 5 bases short and J 3 bases short, with 8 bases between. The CDR3 DNA reads TGTGCCAGCAGCCCTACTAGCTACAATGAGCAGTTCTTC. This encodes CASSPTSYNEQFF. The full variable domain, rest sourced from reference TRBV7-2 and TRBJ2-1, is GAGVSQSPSNKVTEKGKDVELRCDPISGHTALYWYRQSLGQGLEFLIYFQGNSAPDKSGLPSDRFSAERTGGSVSTLTIQRTQQEDSAVYLCASSPTSYNEQFFGPGTRLTVL.

V is TRBV27 and J is TRBJ1-2; D ambiguous. Per the germline V gene, CDR1 is MNHEY and CDR2 is SMNVEV (reference sequence). With 1 base removed from V and 4 bases from J, the gap between germline ends came to 16 bases. CDR3 length: 16 amino acids. DNA of the CDR3: TGTGCCAGCAGTTTATACGTCACCCCGGGCGCCTATGGCTACACCTTC. This gives the protein CASSLYVTPGAYGYTF.

This clone was found once. V gene TRBV5-4 combines with J gene TRBJ1-1; 8 bases map to TRBD1. With 5 bases clipped from V and 4 bases from J, the junction kept 13 bases outside the gene matches. In germline, CDR1 is SGHNT, CDR2 YYREEE (reference sequence). The CDR3 has 16 amino acids. The CDR3 region has the DNA TGTGCCAGCAGGAGGGACAGGACCGCGGGTAGCACTGAAGCTTTCTTT. Its translation: CASRRDRTAGSTEAFF.

This sequence joins TRBV29-1 and TRBJ1-2; D ambiguous. This CDR3 comprises 18 residues. V was clipped by 0 bases and J by 4 bases, with 24 bases between them. Germline lookup yields CDR1 SQVTM and CDR2 ANQGSEA. The CDR3 is CSVEDWGTGIDSGYGYTF. The CDR3 DNA follows: TGCAGCGTTGAAGATTGGGGAACCGGGATTGACTCGGGCTATGGCTACACCTTC. Full variable domain (rest looked up from reference TRBV29-1 and TRBJ1-2): SAVISQKPSRDICQRGTSLTIQCQVDSQVTMMFWYRQQPGQSLTLIATANQGSEATYESGFVIDKFPISRPNLTFSTLTVSNMSPEDSSIYLCSVEDWGTGIDSGYGYTFGSGTRLTVV.

J is TRBJ2-5 and V is TRBV9; 12 nucleotides line up with TRBD2. The CDR3 length is 16 residues. Germline-derived CDR1 and CDR2 are SGDLS and YYNGEE. V shed 4 bases and J 2 bases; nucleotides not matched to a gene: 6. Here the CDR3 DNA reads TGTGCCAGCAGCCCCAGACTAGCGGGGGAGCAAGAGACCCAGTACTTC. It translates to CASSPRLAGEQETQYF. Full variable domain (outside the CDR3, taken from reference TRBV9 and TRBJ2-5): DSGVTQTPKHLITATGQRVTLRCSPRSGDLSVYWYQQSLDQGLQFLIQYYNGEERAKGNILERFSAQQFPDLHSELNLSSLELGDSALYFCASSPRLAGEQETQYFGPGTRLLVL.

The DNA of the CDR3 is TGTGCCACCAGCAGAGACTCTCAGCATAGCTCCTACAATGAGCAGTTCTTC. This sequence encodes CATSRDSQHSSYNEQFF. The chain is built from TRBV15 and TRBJ2-1; the D is unclear. The CDR3 extends over 17 amino acids. Germline CDR1 and CDR2: LNHNV and YYDKDF (reference sequence). Trimming shortened V by 0 bases and J by 0 bases, and 12 bases separated the two germline ends.

This CDR3 reads CATSRWLTFDRENIQYF. CDR3 nucleotide sequence: TGTGCCACCAGCAGATGGCTCACATTCGACAGAGAAAACATTCAGTACTTC. The rearrangement uses TRBV15 and TRBJ2-4; D is perhaps TRBD1 (5 bases). In germline, CDR1 is LNHNV, CDR2 YYDKDF (reference sequence). The CDR3 has 17 residues. V lost 2 bases, J lost 5 bases, and 19 bases lay in between.

The chain is built from TRBV30 and TRBJ2-6, with D perhaps matching TRBD2 (5 bases). The germline V gene encodes CDR1 GTSNPN and CDR2 SVGIG (reference sequence). V was pared by 2 bases and J by 2 bases, with 7 bases between. This CDR3 has 14 amino acids. The CDR3 loop is CAWSRGAGANVLTF. In nucleotides, the CDR3 is TGTGCCTGGAGTCGGGGTGCTGGGGCCAACGTCCTGACTTTC.